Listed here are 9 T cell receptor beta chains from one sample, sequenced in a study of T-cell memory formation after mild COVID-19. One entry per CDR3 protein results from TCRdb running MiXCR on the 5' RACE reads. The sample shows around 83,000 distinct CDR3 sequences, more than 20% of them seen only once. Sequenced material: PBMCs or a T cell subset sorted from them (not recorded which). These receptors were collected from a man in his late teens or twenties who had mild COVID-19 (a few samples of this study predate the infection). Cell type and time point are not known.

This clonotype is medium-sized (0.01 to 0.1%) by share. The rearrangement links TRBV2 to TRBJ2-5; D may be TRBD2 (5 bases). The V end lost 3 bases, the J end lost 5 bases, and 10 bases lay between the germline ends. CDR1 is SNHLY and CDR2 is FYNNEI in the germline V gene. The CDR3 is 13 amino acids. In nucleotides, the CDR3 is TGTGCCAGCAGTGAGAGTCCGGGGGAGACCCAGTACTTC. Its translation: CASSESPGETQYF.

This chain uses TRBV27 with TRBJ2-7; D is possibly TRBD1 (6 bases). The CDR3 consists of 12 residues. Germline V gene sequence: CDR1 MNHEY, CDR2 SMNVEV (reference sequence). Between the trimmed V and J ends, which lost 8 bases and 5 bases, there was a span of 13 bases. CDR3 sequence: CASGLTGNEQYF. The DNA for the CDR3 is TGTGCCAGCGGATTAACAGGGAACGAGCAGTACTTC.

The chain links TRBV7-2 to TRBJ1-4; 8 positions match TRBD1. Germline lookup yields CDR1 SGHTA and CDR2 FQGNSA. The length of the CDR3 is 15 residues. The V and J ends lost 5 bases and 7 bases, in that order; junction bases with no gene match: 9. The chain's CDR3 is CASSAAGGWGEKLFF. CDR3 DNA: TGTGCCAGCAGCGCGGCAGGGGGCTGGGGTGAAAAACTGTTTTTT.

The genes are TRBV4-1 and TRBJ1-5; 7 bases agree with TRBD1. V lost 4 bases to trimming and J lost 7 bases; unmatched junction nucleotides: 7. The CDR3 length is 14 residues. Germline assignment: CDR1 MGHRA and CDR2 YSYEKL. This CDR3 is CASSRPGTVQPQHF. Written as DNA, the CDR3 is TGCGCCAGCAGCCGTCCCGGGACAGTCCAGCCCCAGCATTTT.

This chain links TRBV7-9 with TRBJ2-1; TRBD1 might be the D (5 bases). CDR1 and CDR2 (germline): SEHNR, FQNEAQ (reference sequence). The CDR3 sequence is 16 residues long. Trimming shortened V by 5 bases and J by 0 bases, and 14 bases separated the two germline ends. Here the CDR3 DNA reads TGTGCCAGCAGCACCCCCAGGGCGGTCTCCTACAATGAGCAGTTCTTC. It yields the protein CASSTPRAVSYNEQFF. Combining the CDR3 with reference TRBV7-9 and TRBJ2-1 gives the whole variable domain DTGVSQNPRHKITKRGQNVTFRCDPISEHNRLYWYRQTLGQGPEFLTYFQNEAQLEKSRLLSDRFSAERPKGSFSTLEIQRTEQGDSAMYLCASSTPRAVSYNEQFFGPGTRLTVL.

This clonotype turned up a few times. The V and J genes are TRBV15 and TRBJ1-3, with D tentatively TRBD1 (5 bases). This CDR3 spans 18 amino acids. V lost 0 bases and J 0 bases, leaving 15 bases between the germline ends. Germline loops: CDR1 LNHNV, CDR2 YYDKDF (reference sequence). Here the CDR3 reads CATSRDLDSTYSGNTIYF. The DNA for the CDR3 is TGTGCCACCAGCAGAGATCTCGACAGTACCTACTCTGGAAACACCATATATTTT.

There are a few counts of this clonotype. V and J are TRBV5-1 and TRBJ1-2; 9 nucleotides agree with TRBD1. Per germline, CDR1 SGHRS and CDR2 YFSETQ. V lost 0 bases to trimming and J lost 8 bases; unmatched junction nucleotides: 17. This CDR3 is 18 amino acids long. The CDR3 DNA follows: TGCGCCAGCAGCTTGGGTCCGGGACAGGGATCATCTATGTCGGGCTACACCTTC. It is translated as CASSLGPGQGSSMSGYTF.

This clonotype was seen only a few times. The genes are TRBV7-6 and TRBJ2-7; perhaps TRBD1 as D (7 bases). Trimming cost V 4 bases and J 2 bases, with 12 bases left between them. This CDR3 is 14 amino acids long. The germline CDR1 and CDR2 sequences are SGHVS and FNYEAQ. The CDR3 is CASSSAGQTYEQYF. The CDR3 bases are TGTGCCAGCAGCTCCGCGGGACAGACCTACGAGCAGTACTTC. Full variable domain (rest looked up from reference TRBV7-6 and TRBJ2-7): GAGVSQSPRYKVTKRGQDVALRCDPISGHVSLYWYRQALGQGPEFLTYFNYEAQQDKSGLPNDRFSAERPEGSISTLTIQRTEQRDSAMYRCASSSAGQTYEQYFGPGTRLTVT.

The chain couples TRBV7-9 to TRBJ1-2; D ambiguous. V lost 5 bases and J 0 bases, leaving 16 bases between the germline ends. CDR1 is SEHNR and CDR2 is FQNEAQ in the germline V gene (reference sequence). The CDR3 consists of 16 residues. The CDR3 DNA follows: TGTGCCAGCAGCCGACCTTTTACAACCCCTAACTATGGCTACACCTTC. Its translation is CASSRPFTTPNYGYTF.